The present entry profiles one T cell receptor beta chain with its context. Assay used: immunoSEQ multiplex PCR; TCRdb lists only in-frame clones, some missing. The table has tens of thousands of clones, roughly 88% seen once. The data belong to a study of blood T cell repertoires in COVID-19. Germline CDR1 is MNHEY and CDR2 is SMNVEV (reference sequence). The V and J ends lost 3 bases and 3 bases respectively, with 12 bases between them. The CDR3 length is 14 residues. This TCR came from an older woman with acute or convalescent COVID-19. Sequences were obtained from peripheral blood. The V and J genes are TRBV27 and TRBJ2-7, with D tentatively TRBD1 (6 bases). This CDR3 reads CASSFRDTHYEQYF. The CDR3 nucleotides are TGTGCCAGCAGTTTTAGGGACACCCACTACGAGCAGTACTTC.